This T cell receptor (beta chain) was recovered during a study of shared clonotypes between healthy human individuals. Germline values: CDR1 MNHEY, CDR2 SMNVEV (reference sequence). This CDR3 comprises 15 residues. Between the trimmed V and J ends, which lost 5 bases and 8 bases, there was a span of 19 bases. CD45RO-negative CD8 cells positively selected for CCR7 made up the naive population, which excluded terminally differentiated effector memory CD45RA+ cells. Deep was the level at which the assay was run. The repertoire was sequenced with immunoSEQ multiplex PCR; TCRdb's copy has only in-frame clones and lacks some. Among about 1,800,000 clones listed, 85% to 95% were seen once.

The chain has TRBV27 and TRBJ1-3; no clear D. This sequence was found in a man aged 18 to 30 in good health. Sequencing was done on a sample of naive CD8+ T cells sorted from blood. CDR3 sequence: CASSPLGPSWDTIYF. DNA for the CDR3: TGTGCCAGCAGTCCCCTGGGTCCGTCTTGGGACACCATATATTTT.